The 24 T cell receptor beta chains below were found in one sample sequenced in a study of cytomegalovirus exposure and HLA in healthy donors. This table comes from immunoSEQ multiplex PCR, and its TCRdb copy is limited to in-frame clones, with some not included. The profile shows tens of thousands of clones, about 96% of them singletons. The sequenced sample was PBMCs. These receptor sequences come from a young man in good health and CMV-seropositive.

The DNA for the CDR3 is TGTGCCAGCAGCTTCGGGTCCACTGAAGCTTTCTTT. Amino acid sequence: CASSFGSTEAFF. The V gene is TRBV7-2, the J gene TRBJ1-1, with no clear D. V lost 3 bases, J lost 4 bases, and 6 bases lay in between. From germline, CDR1 is SGHTA and CDR2 FQGNSA. CDR3 length: 12 amino acids.

The gene calls are TRBV10-3 and TRBJ2-1, with D tentatively TRBD1 (6 bases). CDR3 length equals 12 residues. Deletions cut 10 bases from V and 6 bases from J, with 13 bases between. Germline-derived CDR1 and CDR2 are ENHRY and SYGVKD. CDR3 residues: CATEGDVNEQFF. CDR3 DNA sequence: TGTGCCACCGAGGGGGACGTCAATGAGCAGTTCTTC.

The V call is TRBV10-3, the J call TRBJ2-7, with 8 bases aligning to TRBD2. This CDR3 comprises 13 residues. J lost 0 bases, V lost 6 bases, and 1 base had no gene match. The germline CDR1 and CDR2 sequences are ENHRY and SYGVKD. The CDR3 here is CAIRSGSSYEQYF. CDR3 bases: TGTGCCATCAGGAGCGGGAGCTCCTACGAGCAGTACTTC.

The chain carries TRBV6-5 and TRBJ2-7; D is possibly TRBD1 (6 bases). Germline values: CDR1 MNHEY, CDR2 SVGAGI. V was cut by 6 bases and J by 6 bases, with 18 bases left in between. This CDR3 is 14 amino acids long. CDR3 bases: TGTGCCAGCAGCTCCGGACAGAGTTTACGCGAGCAGTACTTC. It translates to CASSSGQSLREQYF.

Regarding this clone: This specimen includes other DNA sequences encoding the same CDR3. The genes are TRBV5-6 and TRBJ2-7; D remains unclear. Germline-derived CDR1 and CDR2 are SGHDT and YYEEEE. V lost 0 bases and J 0 bases, leaving 4 bases between the germline ends. The CDR3 is made up of 13 amino acids. The CDR3 loop reads CASSLVSSYEQYF. The DNA of the CDR3 is TGTGCCAGCAGCTTGGTCTCCTCCTACGAGCAGTACTTC. The variable domain in full, with the rest retrieved from reference TRBV5-6 and TRBJ2-7, is DAGVTQSPTHLIKTRGQQVTLRCSPKSGHDTVSWYQQALGQGPQFIFQYYEEEERQRGNFPDRFSGHQFPNYSSELNVNALLLGDSALYLCASSLVSSYEQYFGPGTRLTVT.

This sequence joins TRBV6-6 and TRBJ2-7; 9 nucleotides agree with TRBD1. The CDR3 extends over 14 amino acids. The V and J ends lost 5 bases and 7 bases, in that order; junction bases with no gene match: 9. Germline V lookup: CDR1 MNHNY, CDR2 SVGAGI (reference sequence). The CDR3 sequence is CASSPPQGAGEQYF. CDR3 DNA: TGTGCCAGCAGTCCCCCACAGGGGGCCGGAGAGCAGTACTTC.

The rearrangement uses TRBV10-3 and TRBJ2-1; TRBD2 matches at 9 bases. Looked up from germline, CDR1 is ENHRY and CDR2 is SYGVKD. The CDR3 runs 14 residues. With V trimmed by 10 bases and J by 4 bases, 8 bases remained unmatched. The CDR3 coding sequence is TGTGCCACCACCCAGCGGGAGGCTTACAATGAGCAGTTCTTC. It yields the protein CATTQREAYNEQFF.

This clone was seen just once. The chain uses TRBV11-2 and TRBJ2-3, with 8 nucleotides matching TRBD2. With V trimmed by 3 bases and J by 3 bases, 11 bases remained unmatched. Germline assignment: CDR1 SGHAT and CDR2 FQNNGV. The CDR3 has 17 amino acids. The CDR3 DNA reads TGTGCCAGCAGCTTGGTCGGGGCTGCGGGAGGTACAGATACGCAGTATTTT. As protein: CASSLVGAAGGTDTQYF.

This clone is a singleton in its sample. The chain employs TRBV30 and TRBJ2-5; 7 positions agree with TRBD2. CDR3 length: 15 residues. Unmatched junction bases numbered 10, after V lost 2 bases and J lost 4 bases. CDR1 and CDR2 from the germline V gene are GTSNPN and SVGIG (reference sequence). The CDR3: CAWSRDGRLVETQYF. For the CDR3, the DNA is TGTGCCTGGAGTAGGGACGGGAGGTTGGTAGAGACCCAGTACTTC.

The chain has TRBV28 and TRBJ2-7, with 7 bases lining up with TRBD2. Germline V gene lookup returns CDR1 MDHEN and CDR2 SYDVKM. V lost 6 bases and J lost 4; bases outside the gene matches: 15. The CDR3 loop spans 16 amino acids. CDR3 region: CASRTLRAGRGYEQYF. The CDR3 bases are TGTGCCAGCAGGACTCTCAGAGCGGGGAGAGGATACGAGCAGTACTTC.

This chain joins TRBV6-1 and TRBJ2-3, with a possible D match to TRBD1 (5 bases). CDR1 MNHNS and CDR2 SASEGT come from the germline V gene. This CDR3 has 15 residues. The V and J ends lost 6 bases and 5 bases respectively, with 18 bases between them. The CDR3 here is CASRNMASQGDTQYF. Written as DNA, the CDR3 is TGTGCCAGCAGGAACATGGCGAGTCAGGGAGATACGCAGTATTTT.

The chain links TRBV18 to TRBJ2-7, with 7 bases aligning to TRBD1. The germline V gene has CDR1 KGHSH and CDR2 LQKENI. This CDR3 is built from 15 residues. Germline trimming cut 0 bases from V and 4 bases from J; bases unmatched to any gene: 6. The CDR3 nucleotides read TGTGCCAGCTCACCACCGACGACAGGGCTATACGAGCAGTACTTC. It translates to CASSPPTTGLYEQYF.

The V call is TRBV27, the J call TRBJ1-5, with TRBD1 as a possible D gene (6 bases). CDR1 MNHEY and CDR2 SMNVEV come from the germline V gene (reference sequence). CDR3 length: 17 amino acids. Trimming cost V 5 bases and J 1 base, with 18 bases left between them. CDR3 sequence: CASSPDSVPLSNQPQHF. The CDR3 DNA follows: TGTGCCAGCAGTCCGGACAGTGTCCCTCTCAGCAATCAGCCCCAGCATTTT.

This clone was picked up one time. The gene calls are TRBV9 and TRBJ2-1, with 13 positions matching TRBD2. The CDR3 is made up of 15 amino acids. After removal of 3 bases from V and 4 bases from J, the junction contained 1 base not matched to a gene. Germline-derived CDR1 and CDR2 are SGDLS and YYNGEE. As DNA, the CDR3 is TGTGCCAGCAGCGGGGGACTAGCGGGATACAATGAGCAGTTCTTC. Translating gives CASSGGLAGYNEQFF.

This sequence joins TRBV7-9 and TRBJ1-1; D is undetermined. CDR1 is SEHNR, CDR2 FQNEAQ, per germline (reference sequence). Trimming pared 3 bases from V and 4 bases from J, leaving 12 bases between. The CDR3 spans 14 residues. DNA of the CDR3: TGTGCCAGCAGCTTCCGACGGGAGAGCACTGAAGCTTTCTTT. Its protein product is CASSFRRESTEAFF.

The rearrangement uses TRBV28 and TRBJ1-1, with 11 bases that match TRBD1. V trimming: 6 bases; J trimming: 6 bases; junction bases outside the gene matches: 12. The CDR3 totals 16 residues. Germline CDR1 MDHEN, CDR2 SYDVKM. CDR3 coding DNA: TGTGCCAGCAGCCTTGGACAGGGGGCGCTAATCTCTGAAGCTTTCTTT. Protein product: CASSLGQGALISEAFF. Looking up the rest from reference TRBV28 and TRBJ1-1 gives the full variable domain: DVKVTQSSRYLVKRTGEKVFLECVQDMDHENMFWYRQDPGLGLRLIYFSYDVKMKEKGDIPEGYSVSREKKERFSLILESASTNQTSMYLCASSLGQGALISEAFFGQGTRLTVV.

This chain joins TRBV4-1 and TRBJ2-2; tentative D call: TRBD2 (5 bases). The CDR3 totals 14 residues. Germline V lookup: CDR1 MGHRA, CDR2 YSYEKL. Trimming cost V 4 bases and J 4 bases, with 10 bases left between them. This CDR3 is CASSPRTGTGELFF. CDR3 nucleotides: TGCGCCAGCAGCCCCCGGACTGGCACCGGGGAGCTGTTTTTT.

V gene TRBV11-2 combines with J gene TRBJ1-1; possibly TRBD1 for D (5 bases). The CDR3 has 14 amino acids. Trimming took 2 bases from V and 6 from J, leaving 13 bases between them. CDR1 and CDR2 from the germline V gene are SGHAT and FQNNGV. CDR3 loop: CASSLLSGRAEAFF. The CDR3, as DNA: TGTGCCAGCAGCTTATTATCAGGGAGGGCTGAAGCTTTCTTT.

This chain links TRBV2 with TRBJ1-2; possibly TRBD1 for D (6 bases). The CDR3 is made up of 16 amino acids. Trimming took off 1 base at V and 1 base at J, with 13 bases between the two ends. Germline values: CDR1 SNHLY, CDR2 FYNNEI. The CDR3 sequence is CASSEDSGTLNYGYTF. DNA of the CDR3: TGTGCCAGCAGTGAAGATAGCGGGACACTTAACTATGGCTACACCTTC. Full variable domain (outside the CDR3, taken from reference TRBV2 and TRBJ1-2): EPEVTQTPSHQVTQMGQEVILRCVPISNHLYFYWYRQILGQKVEFLVSFYNNEISEKSEIFDDQFSVERPDGSNFTLKIRSTKLEDSAMYFCASSEDSGTLNYGYTFGSGTRLTVV.

V is TRBV7-2 and J is TRBJ1-5, with 8 positions matching TRBD1. The germline CDR1 and CDR2 sequences are SGHTA and FQGNSA. CDR3 length: 16 amino acids. Unmatched junction bases numbered 6, after V lost 3 bases and J lost 2 bases. CDR3 sequence: CASSFPGGWGNQPQHF. In DNA, the CDR3 is TGTGCCAGCAGCTTTCCAGGGGGCTGGGGCAATCAGCCCCAGCATTTT.

The chain is built from TRBV11-3 and TRBJ1-1; TRBD1 matches at 10 bases. CDR1 SGHNT and CDR2 YENEEA come from the germline V gene. V dropped 6 bases and J dropped 7; count of bases not matched to a gene: 5. This CDR3 region has 13 residues. CDR3 loop: CASSRDRGYEAFF. CDR3 DNA: TGTGCCAGCAGTCGGGACAGGGGATATGAAGCTTTCTTT.

The J gene is TRBJ2-1, the V gene TRBV7-8; TRBD2 agrees at 15 bases. V dropped 0 bases and J dropped 7; count of bases not matched to a gene: 1. This CDR3 spans 16 amino acids. From germline, CDR1 is SGHVS and CDR2 FQNEAQ. The CDR3 reads CASSLAGTSGRNEQFF. CDR3 DNA: TGTGCCAGCAGCTTAGCGGGGACTAGCGGGAGGAATGAGCAGTTCTTC.

The chain carries TRBV5-1 and TRBJ1-1; D not resolved. CDR3 size: 15 residues. Germline V gene sequence: CDR1 SGHRS, CDR2 YFSETQ. Between the trimmed V and J ends, which lost 4 bases and 2 bases, there was a span of 15 bases. DNA of the CDR3: TGCGCCAGCAGCGGCGGTAGCCCCCGAAACACTGAAGCTTTCTTT. Its translation: CASSGGSPRNTEAFF.

The chain carries TRBV4-1 and TRBJ1-3, with 7 bases matching TRBD1. V lost 6 bases and J lost 2; bases outside the gene matches: 10. From germline, CDR1 is MGHRA and CDR2 YSYEKL. This CDR3 contains 16 residues. CDR3 sequence reads: CASSEVGQGAGNTIYF. The CDR3 bases are TGCGCCAGCAGTGAGGTCGGGCAGGGGGCTGGAAACACCATATATTTT.